These 10 T cell receptor beta chains share one sample of origin, sequenced in a study of shared clonotypes between healthy human individuals. Profiled with immunoSEQ multiplex PCR; TCRdb holds only in-frame clones, not every one. The sample holds under 1 million clones, about 91% seen once. The naive CD8 population came from CD45RO-negative cells selected for CCR7, without terminally differentiated effector memory CD45RA+ cells. The sample consisted of naive CD8+ T cells sorted from blood. These receptors came from a man aged 25-45 years in good health.

Of note for this clone: One end of the junction does not line up with germline, which may come from a read error. The CDR3 coding sequence is TGTGCTAGCAGCTTAGGTCCCGAGGTTTCCTACGAGCAGTACTTC. Its protein is CASSLGPEVSYEQYF. The chain has TRBV7-7 and TRBJ2-7, with no clear D. The V gene's germline CDR1 is SSHAT and CDR2 FNYEAQ (reference sequence). This CDR3 comprises 15 residues.

The chain has TRBV27 and TRBJ2-1, with D unclear. CDR3 length equals 13 residues. Germline V gene lookup returns CDR1 MNHEY and CDR2 SMNVEV (reference sequence). Trimming left V 5 bases short and J 5 bases short, with 10 bases between. Here the CDR3 reads CASSPSGNNEQFF. CDR3 in DNA: TGTGCCAGCAGTCCCTCCGGAAACAATGAGCAGTTCTTC.

The gene calls are TRBV5-1 and TRBJ2-3, with D perhaps matching TRBD2 (6 bases). Looked up from germline, CDR1 is SGHRS and CDR2 is YFSETQ. CDR3 length: 16 amino acids. Trimming took 0 bases from V and 1 from J, leaving 12 bases between them. CDR3 coding DNA: TGCGCCAGCAGCTTGGCCCCCGTAGCGGGCACAGATACGCAGTATTTT. This sequence encodes CASSLAPVAGTDTQYF.

This clone was observed a single time. The rearrangement uses TRBV11-1 and TRBJ2-5; no clear D. This CDR3 has 15 residues. V was pared by 7 bases and J by 5 bases, with 20 bases between. Per germline, CDR1 SGHAT and CDR2 FQDESV (reference sequence). Written as DNA, the CDR3 is TGTGCCAGCACCCCTAGAAACAGCCGCCCGGAGACCCAGTACTTC. This codes for CASTPRNSRPETQYF. The variable domain in full, completed from reference TRBV11-1 and TRBJ2-5, reads EAEVAQSPRYKITEKSQAVAFWCDPISGHATLYWYRQILGQGPELLVQFQDESVVDDSQLPKDRFSAERLKGVDSTLKIQPAELGDSAMYLCASTPRNSRPETQYFGPGTRLLVL.

This clone was counted only a few times. This chain joins TRBV7-9 and TRBJ2-3; D is unresolved. The germline V gene has CDR1 SEHNR and CDR2 FQNEAQ (reference sequence). This CDR3 comprises 15 residues. The V gene lost 0 bases and the J gene lost 4 bases, with 11 bases spanning the gap. The CDR3 nucleotides are TGTGCCAGCAGCTTAGCGCAATCTGCCGCAGATACGCAGTATTTT. This translates into CASSLAQSAADTQYF.

V gene TRBV18 combines with J gene TRBJ1-2, with 8 bases lining up with TRBD1. CDR1 KGHSH and CDR2 LQKENI come from the germline V gene. The CDR3 runs to 17 residues. J gave up 0 bases and V 0 bases, and 6 bases lay outside the gene matches. The CDR3 nucleotides are TGTGCCAGCTCACCACCCAGGGGGCAGGAGGCTAACTATGGCTACACCTTC. Its translation: CASSPPRGQEANYGYTF.

This rearrangement joins TRBV4-1 to TRBJ2-7; 7 bases line up with TRBD2. In germline, CDR1 is MGHRA, CDR2 YSYEKL. The CDR3 runs 15 residues. Unmatched junction bases numbered 5, after V lost 0 bases and J lost 3 bases. The CDR3 nucleotides are TGCGCCAGCAGCCAAGACGAAACTAGCGTCTACGAGCAGTACTTC. Translating gives CASSQDETSVYEQYF.

This clone was seen only a few times. This sequence joins TRBV7-8 and TRBJ2-3; tentative D call: TRBD1 (6 bases). Germline CDR1 is SGHVS and CDR2 is FQNEAQ. Trimming stripped 4 bases from V and 9 bases from J, with 8 bases between. The CDR3 runs to 11 residues. CDR3 amino acids: CASSSQGTQYF. The DNA of the CDR3 is TGTGCCAGCAGCTCGCAGGGGACGCAGTATTTT.

The CDR3 is CASSSTDYRLAVPYEQYF. The CDR3 DNA reads as TGTGCCAGCAGCTCGACGGATTACAGACTAGCGGTTCCCTACGAGCAGTACTTC. The V call is TRBV7-9, the J call TRBJ2-7; TRBD2 matches at 9 bases. Germline loops: CDR1 SEHNR, CDR2 FQNEAQ (reference sequence). The CDR3 sequence is 18 residues long. V was pared by 4 bases and J by 2 bases, with 15 bases of the junction left unmatched.

The chain uses TRBV9 and TRBJ2-6, with 7 positions matching TRBD1. Germline CDR1 is SGDLS and CDR2 is YYNGEE. The CDR3 spans 17 residues. Trimming at V came to 2 bases and at J to 2 bases, leaving 7 bases not matched to a gene. The CDR3 loop reads CASSVDRAYAGANVLTF. DNA of the CDR3: TGTGCCAGCAGCGTCGACAGGGCTTATGCTGGGGCCAACGTCCTGACTTTC.